This entry lists 21 T cell receptor beta chains sequenced from one sample in a study of blood T cell repertoires in COVID-19. TCRdb keeps only in-frame clones here, not all; method: immunoSEQ multiplex PCR. This table holds some 50,000 clones, around 87% found once. Sequenced material: peripheral blood. These receptors were taken from a man aged 35 to 55 with active COVID-19.

For this clone: A read error may produce the germline difference seen at one junction end. The rearrangement uses TRBV15 and TRBJ2-7, with D possibly matching TRBD2 (5 bases). Germline CDR1 is LNHNV and CDR2 is YYDKDF (reference sequence). The CDR3 contains 14 residues. The CDR3 spells CTTSRRARDYEQYF. As DNA, the CDR3 is TGTACCACCAGCCGACGAGCACGGGACTACGAGCAGTACTTC.

V gene TRBV5-6 combines with J gene TRBJ1-2; 10 bases agree with TRBD1. Germline CDR1 and CDR2: SGHDT and YYEEEE. CDR3 size: 18 residues. J gave up 0 bases and V 4 bases, and 12 bases lay outside the gene matches. CDR3 nucleotide sequence: TGTGCCAGCAGCCCCGTTGTGGGACAGGGGCTAGCTAACTATGGCTACACCTTC. Protein product: CASSPVVGQGLANYGYTF.

The chain joins TRBV28 to TRBJ2-5, with 13 bases that match TRBD2. This CDR3 contains 15 residues. After removal of 6 bases from V and 5 bases from J, the junction contained 6 bases not matched to a gene. Germline CDR1 reads MDHEN; CDR2 reads SYDVKM. CDR3: CASRGLAGSGETQYF. For the CDR3, the DNA is TGTGCCAGCAGGGGACTAGCGGGAAGCGGTGAGACCCAGTACTTC.

This clone was recorded at least ten times. The chain joins TRBV28 to TRBJ2-7, with 8 positions matching TRBD1. Germline CDR1 MDHEN, CDR2 SYDVKM. Trimming removed 6 bases from V and 0 bases from J; junction bases left unmatched: 10. This CDR3 spans 16 amino acids. The CDR3 DNA reads as TGTGCCAGCAGCATATTGACAGGGGAACCCTCCTACGAGCAGTACTTC. This codes for CASSILTGEPSYEQYF.

This chain uses TRBV5-1 with TRBJ1-1, with 7 bases that match TRBD1. The CDR3 is 16 amino acids. J gave up 3 bases and V 0 bases, and 8 bases lay outside the gene matches. The V gene's germline CDR1 is SGHRS and CDR2 YFSETQ. CDR3 nucleotide sequence: TGCGCCAGCAGCTTGGCCGGAGGGGGCGAGTACACTGAAGCTTTCTTT. It translates to CASSLAGGGEYTEAFF.

This rearrangement joins TRBV28 to TRBJ1-2; 9 positions match TRBD1. Unmatched junction bases numbered 2, after V lost 5 bases and J lost 4 bases. Germline V gene sequence: CDR1 MDHEN, CDR2 SYDVKM. There are 13 residues in the CDR3. CDR3 protein: CASSPGQGYGYTF. The CDR3 DNA follows: TGTGCCAGCAGTCCGGGACAGGGCTATGGCTACACCTTC.

The chain is built from TRBV7-3 and TRBJ2-7, with 9 nucleotides matching TRBD1. The CDR3 totals 15 residues. Trimming at V came to 5 bases and at J to 0 bases, leaving 5 bases not matched to a gene. CDR1 and CDR2 (germline): SGHTA, FQGTGA. CDR3 amino acids: CASSTGTGTSYEQYF. In DNA, the CDR3 is TGTGCCAGCAGCACCGGGACAGGGACCTCCTACGAGCAGTACTTC.

The J gene is TRBJ2-3, the V gene TRBV6-6; possible D gene TRBD2, 5 bases. Germline assignment: CDR1 MNHNY and CDR2 SVGAGI (reference sequence). The V gene lost 5 bases and the J gene lost 6 bases, with 6 bases spanning the gap. CDR3 size: 11 residues. The CDR3 sequence: CASSRRDTQYF. The DNA for the CDR3 is TGTGCCAGCAGTCGGAGGGATACGCAGTATTTT.

This clone has just a few counts. Other nucleotide sequences from this sample produce the same CDR3. The chain is built from TRBV27 and TRBJ1-6, with D possibly being TRBD1 (6 bases). V was clipped by 0 bases and J by 7 bases, with 10 bases between them. Germline lookup yields CDR1 MNHEY and CDR2 SMNVEV (reference sequence). This CDR3 is 15 amino acids long. The chain's CDR3 is CASSLSPRGNSPLHF. The CDR3 DNA is TGTGCCAGCAGTTTATCGCCCAGGGGAAATTCACCCCTCCACTTT.

This chain joins TRBV30 and TRBJ1-1; unclear D gene. V was clipped by 8 bases and J by 5 bases, with 18 bases between them. The germline gives CDR1 GTSNPN, CDR2 SVGIG (reference sequence). The CDR3 sequence is 13 residues long. DNA of the CDR3: TGTGCCCAAGTCGGGGAGGGTGGGACTGAAGCTTTCTTT. Translating gives CAQVGEGGTEAFF.

The CDR3 loop reads CASRLGSQPQHF. The DNA for the CDR3 is TGTGCAAGTCGCTTAGGTAGTCAGCCCCAGCATTTT. The chain links TRBV12-2 to TRBJ1-5. TRBV12-2 is marked as a pseudogene. The CDR3 runs 12 residues.

Note on this clone: The junction departs from the called germline gene at one end, perhaps through a read error. V is TRBV6-5 and J is TRBJ2-7; 15 nucleotides match TRBD2. Germline V gene data show CDR1 as MNHEY and CDR2 as SVGAGI. This CDR3 contains 14 residues. As DNA, the CDR3 is TGTGCCAGCACTCAAGGACTAGCGGGAGGGGGGTGGCACTTC. Residues: CASTQGLAGGGWHF.

The genes are TRBV7-2 and TRBJ2-2, with D tentatively TRBD2 (6 bases). This CDR3 is built from 14 residues. Per germline, CDR1 SGHTA and CDR2 FQGNSA. V lost 10 bases and J lost 0, with 12 bases in between. CDR3 region: CATRRDSNTGELFF. The CDR3 DNA reads TGTGCCACTAGGAGGGACTCGAACACCGGGGAGCTGTTTTTT.

This chain links TRBV28 with TRBJ2-2; maybe TRBD2 (5 bases). V was trimmed by 5 bases and J by 1 base, leaving 11 bases between them. This CDR3 region has 15 residues. Germline V gives CDR1 MDHEN, CDR2 SYDVKM. The CDR3 loop is CASSTWTLNTGELFF. In nucleotides, the CDR3 is TGTGCCAGCAGTACCTGGACTCTGAACACCGGGGAGCTGTTTTTT.

The rearrangement uses TRBV5-1 and TRBJ1-3; possible D gene TRBD1, 6 bases. The V end lost 5 bases, the J end lost 0 bases, and 12 bases lay between the germline ends. Looked up from germline, CDR1 is SGHRS and CDR2 is YFSETQ. The CDR3 consists of 15 residues. CDR3 sequence: CASRSSGASGNTIYF. The CDR3 DNA is TGCGCCAGCAGATCCTCAGGGGCCTCTGGAAACACCATATATTTT.

V usage is TRBV28 and J usage is TRBJ1-5; D is unresolved. V lost 5 bases and J 1 base, leaving 3 bases between the germline ends. This CDR3 region has 12 residues. Germline V gene sequence: CDR1 MDHEN, CDR2 SYDVKM. The CDR3 DNA follows: TGTGCCAGCAGTGGCAGCAATCAGCCCCAGCATTTT. It specifies CASSGSNQPQHF.

The rearrangement joins TRBV11-2 to TRBJ1-2; 10 bases are shared with TRBD1. The CDR3 extends over 14 amino acids. V lost 5 bases and J lost 3; bases outside the gene matches: 3. CDR1 and CDR2 (germline): SGHAT, FQNNGV. The CDR3 region has the DNA TGTGCCAGCAGCCCCGGGACAGGGGACTATGGCTACACCTTC. The encoded protein is CASSPGTGDYGYTF.

This chain uses TRBV7-2 with TRBJ2-1; 10 bases line up with TRBD2. CDR1 SGHTA and CDR2 FQGNSA come from the germline V gene. V lost 1 base, J lost 8 bases, and 5 bases stayed unmatched. The CDR3 extends over 15 amino acids. The CDR3 here is CASSLGSGRDYEQFF. In DNA form, the CDR3 reads TGTGCCAGCAGCTTAGGGAGCGGGAGGGACTATGAGCAGTTCTTC.

This clone was picked up a small number of times. This sequence joins TRBV27 and TRBJ2-1, with TRBD2 matching over 8 bases. Per the germline V gene, CDR1 is MNHEY and CDR2 is SMNVEV (reference sequence). This CDR3 contains 15 residues. Trimming took 1 base from V and 6 from J; bases not matched to a gene: 5. CDR3: CASSLYNGGANEQFF. CDR3 in DNA: TGTGCCAGCAGTTTATACAACGGGGGGGCCAATGAGCAGTTCTTC.

The gene calls are TRBV9 and TRBJ1-3; D remains unclear. V lost 5 bases, J lost 1 base, and 13 bases lay in between. Germline CDR1 reads SGDLS; CDR2 reads YYNGEE. The CDR3 loop spans 15 amino acids. The chain's CDR3 is CASRPGGGSGNTIYF. The CDR3 nucleotides are TGTGCCAGCAGGCCGGGAGGAGGGTCTGGAAACACCATATATTTT.

The CDR3 nucleotides are TGTGCCAGCAGGGGACATTCCCGGAAGGGGGTGACCCAGTACTTC. It codes for CASRGHSRKGVTQYF. This chain uses TRBV6-5 with TRBJ2-5, with D tentatively TRBD1 (6 bases). There are 15 residues in the CDR3. The V end lost 6 bases, the J end lost 7 bases, and 21 bases lay between the germline ends. Germline-derived CDR1 and CDR2 are MNHEY and SVGAGI.